This TCR beta chain was documented in a study of blood T cell repertoires in COVID-19. Overall study context: COVID-19 samples collected from the United States, Italy and Spain covered acute and convalescent phases.

As originally analysed: By means of reference gene primer amplification, nucleated cell counts were estimated. The data were produced by immunoSEQ multiplex PCR, yet TCRdb's version contains in-frame clones alone and is incomplete. The V and J calls and clone size are taken from that table; D and trimming were inferred from the DNA. Among about 160,000 clones, 90% were seen once, and the ten largest hold 15% to 20%. Germline loops: CDR1 SGHRS, CDR2 YFSETQ. V was clipped by 4 bases and J by 1 base; unmatched bases: 6. This CDR3 contains 15 residues. Sample: peripheral blood. The rearrangement joins TRBV5-1 to TRBJ2-3; TRBD1 agrees at 7 bases. The clonotype was recovered from a man in his fifties or sixties with active or convalescent COVID-19. The CDR3 nucleotides read TGCGCCAGCAGCCCAGGGGGAGCAGGCACAGATACGCAGTATTTT. Translated, it gives CASSPGGAGTDTQYF.